The 31 T cell receptor beta chains below were found in one sample sequenced in a study of blood T cells in healthy people across ages. Next came a second PCR, run for roughly 6 to 11 cycles, which used a sample-barcoded 5' primer along with a J-beta primer mix. One entry per CDR3 protein, called by TCRdb with MiXCR from the 5' RACE reads. The profile shows fewer than 2,000,000 distinct CDR3 sequences, roughly a third of them singletons. The sequenced sample was blood. These TCRs come from a young woman in good health.

V usage is TRBV30 and J usage is TRBJ2-1; D call uncertain. Germline lookup yields CDR1 GTSNPN and CDR2 SVGIG (reference sequence). Deletions cut 4 bases from V and 0 bases from J, with 7 bases between. This CDR3 spans 13 amino acids. CDR3 residues: CAWNGDSYNEQFF. CDR3 coding DNA: TGTGCCTGGAACGGAGACTCCTACAATGAGCAGTTCTTC.

The chain joins TRBV12-3 or TRBV12-4 to TRBJ1-5, with 10 bases lining up with TRBD1. Trimming took 3 bases from V and 6 from J; bases not matched to a gene: 5. The CDR3 spans 15 residues. The CDR3, as DNA: TGTGCCAGCAGTTTTGGGGGACAGGGGCGTCAGCCCCAGCATTTT. This sequence encodes CASSFGGQGRQPQHF.

The CDR3 sequence: CAWSREQPNYGYTF. As DNA, the CDR3 is TGTGCCTGGAGTCGGGAACAGCCGAACTATGGCTACACCTTC. The chain links TRBV30 to TRBJ1-2; D not resolved. The CDR3 has 14 residues. Germline V lookup: CDR1 GTSNPN, CDR2 SVGIG (reference sequence). V was clipped by 2 bases and J by 2 bases, with 12 bases between them.

The CDR3 nucleotides read TGCAGTGCTGGCATTGGGACAGGGTTCCCTCAGCCCCAGCATTTT. Residues: CSAGIGTGFPQPQHF. The chain recombines TRBV20-1 with TRBJ1-5; TRBD1 matches 9 bases. The trim removed 5 bases at V and 6 bases at J, leaving 11 bases unmatched. Looked up from germline, CDR1 is DFQATT and CDR2 is SNEGSKA (reference sequence). This CDR3 is built from 15 residues.

A few counts support this clonotype. A read error may produce the germline difference seen at one junction end. Written as DNA, the CDR3 is TGTGCCAGCAGCTTGGCCAAGTGGGAGCGGGGGGGCCGGGAGACCCAGTACTTT. Amino acids: CASSLAKWERGGRETQYF. This chain connects TRBV5-5 to TRBJ2-5, with 10 positions matching TRBD2. CDR1 is SGHKS, CDR2 YYEKEE, per germline (reference sequence). This CDR3 spans 18 amino acids.

This rearrangement joins TRBV11-2 to TRBJ2-1, with D possibly matching TRBD1 (6 bases). Trimming shortened V by 4 bases and J by 5 bases, and 18 bases separated the two germline ends. The CDR3 totals 16 residues. Germline CDR1 and CDR2: SGHAT and FQNNGV. This chain's CDR3 is CASSSVTGPRDNEQFF. DNA of the CDR3: TGTGCCAGCAGCTCCGTGACAGGCCCCCGGGACAATGAGCAGTTCTTC. The full variable domain, its missing parts supplied by reference TRBV11-2 and TRBJ2-1, is EAGVAQSPRYKIIEKRQSVAFWCNPISGHATLYWYQQILGQGPKLLIQFQNNGVVDDSQLPKDRFSAERLKGVDSTLKIQPAKLEDSAVYLCASSSVTGPRDNEQFFGPGTRLTVL.

The table lists this clonotype with a few counts. This sequence joins TRBV5-1 and TRBJ1-4; D perhaps matches TRBD1 (6 bases). Germline V gene sequence: CDR1 SGHRS, CDR2 YFSETQ. V was trimmed by 4 bases and J by 7 bases, leaving 17 bases between them. There are 15 residues in the CDR3. The CDR3, as DNA: TGCGCCAGCAGCACAGGGCCCCACGGCGGTGAAAAACTGTTTTTT. Translation gives CASSTGPHGGEKLFF.

This clonotype was picked up a small number of times. The chain carries TRBV4-1 and TRBJ2-1, with 8 positions matching TRBD2. This CDR3 has 17 amino acids. Germline lookup yields CDR1 MGHRA and CDR2 YSYEKL. The ends lost 1 base at V and 6 bases at J; junction bases unmatched: 11. In nucleotides, the CDR3 is TGCGCCAGCAGCCAAGGACTCCTCGGGGGGGGCGGCAATGAGCAGTTCTTC. Its translation is CASSQGLLGGGGNEQFF.

The gene calls are TRBV27 and TRBJ2-1; TRBD2 matches 15 bases. This CDR3 is 17 amino acids long. The V segment lost 2 bases and the J segment 7 bases; nucleotides outside the gene matches: 6. The germline V gene has CDR1 MNHEY and CDR2 SMNVEV (reference sequence). The CDR3 loop is CASSLGLAGGPGNEQFF. The DNA of the CDR3 is TGTGCCAGCAGTTTAGGACTAGCGGGAGGGCCAGGGAATGAGCAGTTCTTC.

The chain links TRBV29-1 to TRBJ2-3; TRBD1 matches 7 bases. CDR1 is SQVTM, CDR2 ANQGSEA, per germline. CDR3 length: 15 residues. V lost 1 base and J lost 7; bases outside the gene matches: 11. This chain's CDR3 is CSVEGATGWRNTQYF. The DNA for the CDR3 is TGCAGCGTTGAAGGGGCGACAGGGTGGAGAAATACGCAGTATTTT.

Of note for this clonotype: Germline is not matched at one junction end, which may reflect a read error. The chain joins TRBV4-2 to TRBJ2-1, with D possibly being TRBD1 (6 bases). This CDR3 is built from 13 residues. The germline V gene has CDR1 LGHNA and CDR2 YNFKEQ. The CDR3 nucleotides are TGTGCCAACAGCCAAAACCAGGGGAATGAGCAGTTCTTC. Translating gives CANSQNQGNEQFF.

The CDR3 coding sequence is TGTGCCAGCAGCGGGCCAGCCCCCACTAATGAAAAACTGTTTTTT. Its protein product is CASSGPAPTNEKLFF. The V call is TRBV7-8, the J call TRBJ1-4; D unclear. Trimming shortened V by 5 bases and J by 2 bases, and 12 bases separated the two germline ends. Germline values: CDR1 SGHVS, CDR2 FQNEAQ. The length of the CDR3 is 15 residues. Combining the CDR3 with reference TRBV7-8 and TRBJ1-4 gives the whole variable domain GAGVSQSPRYKVAKRGQDVALRCDPISGHVSLFWYQQALGQGPEFLTYFQNEAQLDKSGLPSDRFFAERPEGSVSTLKIQRTQQEDSAVYLCASSGPAPTNEKLFFGSGTQLSVL.

The chain combines TRBV12-3 or TRBV12-4 with TRBJ2-1; 7 bases map to TRBD2. This CDR3 region has 15 residues. Trimming removed 6 bases from V and 6 bases from J; junction bases left unmatched: 11. The CDR3 protein is CASSRAGLISNEQFF. The CDR3 DNA follows: TGTGCCAGCAGCAGAGCGGGATTAATTTCCAATGAGCAGTTCTTC.

This clonotype came up a few times. This chain links TRBV6-6 with TRBJ2-1; a weak D match, TRBD1 (6 bases). The V gene lost 6 bases and the J gene lost 4 bases, with 22 bases spanning the gap. The CDR3 extends over 17 amino acids. The germline CDR1 and CDR2 sequences are MNHNY and SVGAGI (reference sequence). The CDR3 DNA is TGTGCCAGCAGCCCCCAGGGGTTGTCCACCAAATACAATGAGCAGTTCTTC. It specifies CASSPQGLSTKYNEQFF.

This clonotype has just a few counts. The rearrangement links TRBV6-2 or TRBV6-3 to TRBJ2-3, with TRBD1 matching 7 bases. CDR1 is MNHEY and CDR2 is SVGEGT in the germline V gene. J gave up 6 bases and V 2 bases, and 17 bases lay outside the gene matches. The CDR3 sequence is 18 residues long. CDR3 in amino acids: CASSYPYIRDRQGDTQYF. The CDR3 nucleotides read TGTGCCAGCAGTTACCCTTACATTAGGGACAGACAAGGTGATACGCAGTATTTT.

Points on this clonotype: One junction end does not reproduce the germline sequence, and a read error may be involved. The chain joins TRBV19 to TRBJ2-3, with TRBD2 matching over 8 bases. Germline V lookup: CDR1 LNHDA, CDR2 SQIVND (reference sequence). This CDR3 spans 15 amino acids. Here the CDR3 reads CASRAGTSRTGTQYF. The CDR3 DNA reads as TGTGCCAGTAGAGCCGGGACTAGTCGCACAGGTACGCAGTATTTT.

The table lists this clonotype with a count of one. The conserved phenylalanine or tryptophan normally closing the CDR3 is absent here, so this likely arose from a read error. V and J are TRBV20-1 and TRBJ2-1; 16 bases map to TRBD2. Germline V gives CDR1 DFQATT, CDR2 SNEGSKA (reference sequence). The V gene end was trimmed by 7 bases and the J gene end by 1 base; junction bases not matched to a gene: 7. This CDR3 comprises 17 residues. The DNA of the CDR3 is TGCAGTGGGGGACTAGCGGGGGGGACGCATTCCTACAATGAGCAGTTCGTC. Its translation: CSGGLAGGTHSYNEQFV.

This clonotype has only a few counts. V gene TRBV5-6 combines with J gene TRBJ1-1, with unresolved D. Germline-derived CDR1 and CDR2 are SGHDT and YYEEEE. V was shortened by 0 bases and J by 6 bases, with 6 bases between the two germline ends. The CDR3 totals 12 residues. The CDR3: CASSLGEAEAFF. For the CDR3, the DNA is TGTGCCAGCAGCTTGGGAGAGGCTGAAGCTTTCTTT.

V usage is TRBV20-1 and J usage is TRBJ2-1; the match to TRBD1 covers 9 bases. V lost 5 bases and J lost 10; bases outside the gene matches: 9. The CDR3 loop spans 13 amino acids. CDR1 is DFQATT and CDR2 is SNEGSKA in the germline V gene (reference sequence). This chain's CDR3 is CSASGTGLFEQFF. The CDR3 nucleotides are TGCAGTGCTTCCGGGACAGGGCTATTCGAGCAGTTCTTC.

V usage is TRBV29-1 and J usage is TRBJ1-2, with TRBD1 as a possible D gene (5 bases). The V and J ends lost 0 bases and 4 bases respectively, with 12 bases between them. Germline CDR1 and CDR2: SQVTM and ANQGSEA. The CDR3 is 14 amino acids. The CDR3 DNA reads TGCAGCGTTGAAGATCGGGGGAAGGGCTATGGCTACACCTTC. It specifies CSVEDRGKGYGYTF.

The J gene is TRBJ2-6, the V gene TRBV2, with a weak D call TRBD2 (6 bases). The CDR3 consists of 15 residues. CDR1 and CDR2 from the germline V gene are SNHLY and FYNNEI. Trimming left V 2 bases short and J 4 bases short, with 9 bases between. CDR3: CASSERREGANVLTF. The CDR3 DNA reads TGTGCCAGCAGTGAAAGGCGGGAAGGGGCCAACGTCCTGACTTTC.

The chain couples TRBV5-1 to TRBJ1-6, with unresolved D. The CDR3 has 16 amino acids. Germline V CDR1 and CDR2: SGHRS, YFSETQ. V shed 4 bases and J shed 4 bases, with 15 bases lying between them. The CDR3 sequence is CASSPDDWAYNSPLHF. The CDR3 nucleotides are TGCGCCAGCAGCCCGGACGATTGGGCTTATAATTCACCCCTCCACTTT.

The V gene is TRBV9, the J gene TRBJ1-1; D uncertain. Germline loops: CDR1 SGDLS, CDR2 YYNGEE. The CDR3 has 14 residues. Trimming removed 4 bases at V and 0 bases at J, with 10 bases between. CDR3: CASSPLGMNTEAFF. The CDR3 DNA sequence: TGTGCCAGCAGCCCCCTCGGAATGAACACTGAAGCTTTCTTT.

This clonotype was counted between two and nine times. The chain uses TRBV5-1 and TRBJ2-5, with 13 nucleotides matching TRBD2. This CDR3 is 18 amino acids long. The germline gives CDR1 SGHRS, CDR2 YFSETQ. V was pared by 4 bases and J by 1 base, with 10 bases of the junction left unmatched. Here the CDR3 DNA reads TGCGCCAGCAGCGTCAGGACTAGCGGGAGTCGACCCCAAGAGACCCAGTACTTC. Translated, it gives CASSVRTSGSRPQETQYF. The full variable domain, its missing parts supplied by reference TRBV5-1 and TRBJ2-5, is KAGVTQTPRYLIKTRGQQVTLSCSPISGHRSVSWYQQTPGQGLQFLFEYFSETQRNKGNFPGRFSGRQFSNSRSEMNVSTLELGDSALYLCASSVRTSGSRPQETQYFGPGTRLLVL.

This clonotype was counted only a few times. The genes are TRBV12-3 or TRBV12-4 and TRBJ2-3; D gene uncertain. CDR3 size: 15 residues. V lost 4 bases and J 5 bases, leaving 16 bases between the germline ends. CDR3 loop: CASSSLVGAGDTQYF. The CDR3 region has the DNA TGTGCCAGCAGTTCCCTGGTTGGAGCCGGAGATACGCAGTATTTT.

The chain joins TRBV7-8 to TRBJ1-4; perhaps TRBD1 as D (5 bases). Trimming removed 11 bases at V and 8 bases at J, with 27 bases between. Germline V gene lookup returns CDR1 SGHVS and CDR2 FQNEAQ. The CDR3 spans 16 residues. The CDR3 DNA follows: TGTGCCTGCGGCCAAGAAGGACGGGGGAGAGGGGAAAAACTGTTTTTT. It translates to CACGQEGRGRGEKLFF.

The gene calls are TRBV10-3 and TRBJ2-5; 9 bases map to TRBD2. The CDR3 contains 16 residues. Germline CDR1 and CDR2: ENHRY and SYGVKD. V dropped 8 bases and J dropped 3; count of bases not matched to a gene: 13. CDR3 sequence reads: CAIRPSGTVVEETQYF. In DNA, the CDR3 is TGTGCCATCCGACCTAGCGGGACGGTAGTCGAAGAGACCCAGTACTTC.

This clonotype has just one count. The J gene is TRBJ1-2, the V gene TRBV7-2; 11 bases align to TRBD1. The trim removed 5 bases at V and 7 bases at J, leaving 9 bases unmatched. This CDR3 is 15 amino acids long. Per the germline V gene, CDR1 is SGHTA and CDR2 is FQGNSA. The chain's CDR3 is CASSQVGQGALGYTF. The CDR3, as DNA: TGTGCCAGCAGCCAGGTCGGACAGGGGGCTCTTGGCTACACCTTC.

The chain combines TRBV6-6 with TRBJ2-3; D is unresolved. The CDR3 sequence is 13 residues long. The ends were cut back, 2 bases at V and 6 bases at J, with 9 bases in the middle. Germline assignment: CDR1 MNHNY and CDR2 SVGAGI (reference sequence). The CDR3 DNA reads as TGTGCCAGCAGTTACCCTGGGTGGGATACGCAGTATTTT. This gives the protein CASSYPGWDTQYF.

V usage is TRBV7-2 and J usage is TRBJ2-4; 12 positions agree with TRBD2. Germline values: CDR1 SGHTA, CDR2 FQGNSA. This CDR3 comprises 19 residues. Trimming cost V 2 bases and J 0 bases; bases outside gene matches: 8. CDR3 in amino acids: CASSLSTSGSLLAKNIQYF. As DNA, the CDR3 is TGTGCCAGCAGCTTATCGACTAGCGGGAGCCTCCTAGCCAAAAACATTCAGTACTTC.

The CDR3 is CSARVGPQFVQYF. The CDR3 DNA sequence: TGCAGTGCTAGAGTGGGCCCACAATTCGTTCAGTACTTC. The rearrangement links TRBV20-1 to TRBJ2-4; no clear D gene. The CDR3 contains 13 residues. Germline lookup yields CDR1 DFQATT and CDR2 SNEGSKA (reference sequence). V lost 1 base, J lost 11 bases, and 15 bases lay in between.